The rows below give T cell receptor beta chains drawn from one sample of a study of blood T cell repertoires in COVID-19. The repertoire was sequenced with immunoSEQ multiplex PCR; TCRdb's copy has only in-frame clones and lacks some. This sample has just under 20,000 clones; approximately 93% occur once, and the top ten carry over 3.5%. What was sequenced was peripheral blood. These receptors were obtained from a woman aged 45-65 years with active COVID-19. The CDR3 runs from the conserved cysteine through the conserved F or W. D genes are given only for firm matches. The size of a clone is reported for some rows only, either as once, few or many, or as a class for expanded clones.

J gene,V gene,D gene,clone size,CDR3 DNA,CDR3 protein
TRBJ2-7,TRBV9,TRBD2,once,TGTGCCAGCAGCGTAACTAGCGGGACCGAGCAGTACTTC,CASSVTSGTEQYF
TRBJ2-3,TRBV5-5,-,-,TGTGCCAGCAGGCGGGACCTATCTAGCACAGATACGCAGTATTTT,CASRRDLSSTDTQYF
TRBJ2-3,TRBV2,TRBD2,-,TGTGCCGGTCGGACTAGCGGGAGAGGTACGCAGTATTTT,CAGRTSGRGTQYF
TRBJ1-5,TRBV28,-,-,TGTGCCAGCAGTCGGGCAGGGGCCTATCAGCCCCAGCATTTT,CASSRAGAYQPQHF
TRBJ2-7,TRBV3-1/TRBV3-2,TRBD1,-,TGTGCCAGCAGCCGAGGGACAGGGAGTTACGAGCAGTACTTC,CASSRGTGSYEQYF
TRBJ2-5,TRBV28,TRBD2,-,TGTGCCAGCAGTTTCGGACTAGCGGTTTCAGAGACCCAGTACTTC,CASSFGLAVSETQYF
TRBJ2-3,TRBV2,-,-,TGTGCCAGCAGCCCCGGTCCGGACAGTACGCAGTATTTT,CASSPGPDSTQYF
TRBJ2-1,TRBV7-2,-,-,TGTGCCAGCAGCTTACAAGTCGGGAGCAATGAGCAGTTCTTC,CASSLQVGSNEQFF
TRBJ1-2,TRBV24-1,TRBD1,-,TGTGCCACCAGTGATCGCGGACAGGGGGCTGGCTACACCTTC,CATSDRGQGAGYTF
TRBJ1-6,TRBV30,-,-,TGTGCCTGGAGTGTAGAGGGAGGATCACCCCTCCACTTT,CAWSVEGGSPLHF
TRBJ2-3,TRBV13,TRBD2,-,TGTGCCAGCAGCTTAGCGGGAGGGCCAAGGGATACGCAGTATTTT,CASSLAGGPRDTQYF
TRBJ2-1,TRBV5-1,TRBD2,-,TGCGCCAGCAGCTCGGGGCGGGAGGGCCCAGGATGGCAGTTCTTC,CASSSGREGPGWQFF
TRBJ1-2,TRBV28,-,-,TGTGCCAGCAGTTTGAGACAGGCTAACTATGGCTACACCTTC,CASSLRQANYGYTF
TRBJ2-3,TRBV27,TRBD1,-,TGTGCCAGCAGTGGGCGGACAGGACTGACAGATACGCAGTATTTT,CASSGRTGLTDTQYF
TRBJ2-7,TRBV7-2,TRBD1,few,TGTGCCAGCAGCTTTTACCAGGGGGCGCCCGAGCAGTACTTC,CASSFYQGAPEQYF
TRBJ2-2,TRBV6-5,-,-,TGTGCCAGCAGTTACTCGGGCTCTCCGAACACCGGGGAGCTGTTTTTT,CASSYSGSPNTGELFF
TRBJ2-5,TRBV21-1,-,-,TGTGCCAGCAGCAAAGCCGGACAGGGGTGGGAGACCCAGTACTTC,CASSKAGQGWETQYF
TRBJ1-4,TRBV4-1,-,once,TGCGCCAGCAGCCAAGAGGACAGCATTAATGAAAAACTGTTTTTT,CASSQEDSINEKLFF
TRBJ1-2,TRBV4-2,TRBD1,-,TGTGCCAGCAGCCCGAGTACAGGGGGCACTAACTATGGCTACACCTTC,CASSPSTGGTNYGYTF
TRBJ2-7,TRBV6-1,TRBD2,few,TGTGCCAGCAGTGAAGAGGCCGCGGGAGAAGACGAGCAGTACTTC,CASSEEAAGEDEQYF
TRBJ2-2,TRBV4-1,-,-,TGCGCCAGCAGCTCCTGGGGAGGCGGGAACACCGGGGAGCTGTTTTTT,CASSSWGGGNTGELFF
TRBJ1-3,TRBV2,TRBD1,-,TGTGCCAGCAGGGAGGACAGGACCAGGCCCTCTGGAAACACCATATATTTT,CASREDRTRPSGNTIYF
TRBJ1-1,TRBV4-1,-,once,TGCGCCAGCAGCCAAGATACAGGGTCCACTGAAGCTTTCTTT,CASSQDTGSTEAFF
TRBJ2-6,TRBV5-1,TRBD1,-,TGCGCCAGCAGCCCAGGACAGGGGGCGGCCGGGGCCAACGTCCTGACTTTC,CASSPGQGAAGANVLTF
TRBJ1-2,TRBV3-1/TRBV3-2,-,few,TGTGCCAGCAGCCAAACCGACAGTAACTATGGCTACACCTTC,CASSQTDSNYGYTF
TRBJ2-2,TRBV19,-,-,TGTGCCAGTAGTATAGGACAGTCGAACACCGGGGAGCTGTTTTTT,CASSIGQSNTGELFF
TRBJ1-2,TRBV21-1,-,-,TGTGCCAGCAGCAAACTCTCGGACAGGGCAACTAACTATGGCTACACCTTC,CASSKLSDRATNYGYTF
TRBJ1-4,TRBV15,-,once,TGTGCCAGTAAAGCCGATGAAAAACTGTTTTTT,CASKADEKLFF
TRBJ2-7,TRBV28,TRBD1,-,TGTGCCAGCACCCCCCTGCTGGACAGGGACCACGAGCAGTACTTC,CASTPLLDRDHEQYF
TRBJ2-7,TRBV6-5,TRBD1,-,TGTGCCAGCGGTAGGGGGCCTTCCTACGAGCAGTACTTC,CASGRGPSYEQYF
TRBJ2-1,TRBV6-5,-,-,TGTGCCAGCAGTCGCTCCAATCTAGCGAATGAGCAGTTCTTC,CASSRSNLANEQFF
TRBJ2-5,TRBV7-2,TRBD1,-,TGTGCCAGCAGCTTCGGGACAGGGGGTTTCCAAGAGACCCAGTACTTC,CASSFGTGGFQETQYF
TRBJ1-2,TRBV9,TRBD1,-,TGTGCCAGCAGCGAGGGACAGGGATATTCTATTCTATTGGGTGGCTACACCTTC,CASSEGQGYSILLGGYTF
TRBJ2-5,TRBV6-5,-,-,TGTGCCAGCAGCCCCAGGATGGCGGGTCAAGAGACCCAGTACTTC,CASSPRMAGQETQYF
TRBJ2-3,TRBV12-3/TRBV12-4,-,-,TGTGCCAGCAGTTTCCGAGGGACAGATACGCAGTATTTT,CASSFRGTDTQYF
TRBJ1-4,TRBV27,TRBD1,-,TGTGCCAGCAGTTTTCTGGGACAGGGGGCGCGCACTAATGAAAAACTGTTTTTT,CASSFLGQGARTNEKLFF
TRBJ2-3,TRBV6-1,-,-,TGTGCCAGCAGTGAAGCTGCCGGGTCGGTGGATACGCAGTATTTT,CASSEAAGSVDTQYF
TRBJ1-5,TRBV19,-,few,TGTGCCAGTAGTATGATCCCACAGGGCGGTCAGCCCCAGCATTTT,CASSMIPQGGQPQHF
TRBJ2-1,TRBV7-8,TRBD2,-,TGTGCCAGCAGCTTACCGGGGACTGGGGGGGATGAGCAGTTCTTC,CASSLPGTGGDEQFF
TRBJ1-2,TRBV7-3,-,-,TGTGCCAGCGTAGATTCGACAGGTCTCTATGGCTACACCTTC,CASVDSTGLYGYTF
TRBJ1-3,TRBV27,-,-,TGTGCCAGCAGTTCGGGACTCTCTGGAAACACCATATATTTT,CASSSGLSGNTIYF
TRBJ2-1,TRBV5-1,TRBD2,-,TGCGCCAGCAGCTTTACTAGCGGGAGGCTCAATGAGCAGTTCTTC,CASSFTSGRLNEQFF
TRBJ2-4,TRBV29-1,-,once,TGCAGCGTTAACGGAGGGGCGGACATTCAGTACTTC,CSVNGGADIQYF
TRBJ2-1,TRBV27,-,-,TGTGCCAGCAGCTTTGGACAGTACAACAATGAGCAGTTCTTC,CASSFGQYNNEQFF
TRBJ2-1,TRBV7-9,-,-,TGTGCCAGCAGCTCACTCGGGTATGTTGATAGCTCCTACAATGAGCAGTTCTTC,CASSSLGYVDSSYNEQFF
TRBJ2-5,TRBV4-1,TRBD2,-,TGCGCCAGCAGCCAGGGGGGACTAGCGGTCCGGGAGACCCAGTACTTC,CASSQGGLAVRETQYF
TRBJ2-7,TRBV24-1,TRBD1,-,TGTGCCACCAGTGATTCGCGACAGGGTCCCCCCTACGAGCAGTACTTC,CATSDSRQGPPYEQYF